What follows is one T cell receptor beta chain and its context. The treatment here: 19 received Ad26.COV2.S at low or high dose, single or two shots; roughly five received placebo; per-sample allocation not given. Day 63 following the first vaccine or placebo injection was when the samples were taken. The trim removed 0 bases at V and 0 bases at J, leaving 6 bases unmatched. The CDR3 is made up of 17 amino acids. The germline gives CDR1 LGHDT, CDR2 YNNKEL (reference sequence). These data belong to a study of Ad26.COV2.S vaccination and SARS-CoV-2 variants. The data were produced by immunoSEQ multiplex PCR, yet TCRdb's version contains in-frame clones alone and is incomplete. The data contain approximately 400,000 clones, roughly 85% of them singletons.

This TCR came from a person between 18 and 65 years old who received the Ad26.COV2.S COVID-19 vaccine or a placebo. The genes are TRBV3-1 (or the pseudogene TRBV3-2) and TRBJ2-3, with 7 bases that match TRBD2. The sample consisted of peripheral blood, taken in a trial of Ad26.COV2.S vaccine versus placebo. Written as DNA, the CDR3 is TGTGCCAGCAGCCAAGATACCCTAGCGGCCAGCACAGATACGCAGTATTTT. It codes for CASSQDTLAASTDTQYF.